Shown below are 26 T cell receptor beta chains from a single sample sequenced in a study of blood T cell repertoires in COVID-19. TCRdb's table, derived via immunoSEQ multiplex PCR, lists solely in-frame clones and lacks some. The sample lists 100,000 to 150,000 clones; around 83% were seen once. Sequencing was done on a sample of peripheral blood. These receptors were taken from a woman between 50 and 59 years old with acute or convalescent COVID-19.

The V call is TRBV18, the J call TRBJ1-1; 7 bases match TRBD1. J was trimmed by 7 bases and V by 1 base; bases with no gene match: 6. CDR1 and CDR2 from the germline V gene are KGHSH and LQKENI. This CDR3 is 14 amino acids long. The CDR3 region has the DNA TGTGCCAGCTCACCACTCTTCCGGGACAGTGAAGCTTTCTTT. Its translation is CASSPLFRDSEAFF.

The chain couples TRBV19 to TRBJ2-7; D might be TRBD1 (6 bases). The CDR3 extends over 19 amino acids. CDR1 is LNHDA, CDR2 SQIVND, per germline (reference sequence). The V end lost 0 bases, the J end lost 0 bases, and 21 bases lay between the germline ends. CDR3 DNA: TGTGCCAGTAGTATAGATCCTCGGACAGACCCCTTAAGCTCCTACGAGCAGTACTTC. It codes for CASSIDPRTDPLSSYEQYF.

The sample holds a few counts of this clone. The V call is TRBV5-1, the J call TRBJ2-7, with D possibly matching TRBD1 (6 bases). Trimming left V 4 bases short and J 4 bases short, with 18 bases between. This CDR3 region has 15 residues. Per germline, CDR1 SGHRS and CDR2 YFSETQ. DNA of the CDR3: TGCGCCAGCAGCAGGAACGCTAACAGGGATTACGAGCAGTACTTC. It translates to CASSRNANRDYEQYF.

V and J are TRBV7-8 and TRBJ2-7; 10 nucleotides match TRBD2. Losses at the gene ends were 0 bases for V and 4 bases for J; bases not matched to a gene: 9. The length of the CDR3 is 17 residues. CDR1 SGHVS and CDR2 FQNEAQ come from the germline V gene. CDR3 sequence: CASSLASGGAANYEQYF. The CDR3 region has the DNA TGTGCCAGCAGCTTAGCCAGCGGGGGGGCCGCAAATTACGAGCAGTACTTC.

This clone has only a few counts. The V gene is TRBV5-6, the J gene TRBJ1-5; 8 bases line up with TRBD1. Germline V lookup: CDR1 SGHDT, CDR2 YYEEEE. The CDR3 is 18 amino acids. Germline trimming cut 3 bases from V and 0 bases from J; bases unmatched to any gene: 11. The CDR3 region is CASSSGQGRLYSNQPQHF. The CDR3 DNA reads as TGTGCCAGCAGCTCTGGACAGGGAAGACTTTATAGCAATCAGCCCCAGCATTTT.

The chain recombines TRBV5-1 with TRBJ2-7; D call uncertain. This CDR3 spans 13 amino acids. Germline CDR1 and CDR2: SGHRS and YFSETQ. V was pared by 0 bases and J by 6 bases, with 10 bases between. The CDR3 DNA is TGCGCCAGCAGCTTGGAAATTGGGCGCGAGCAGTACTTC. Translating gives CASSLEIGREQYF.

The V gene is TRBV15, the J gene TRBJ2-1, with TRBD2 matching 15 bases. The CDR3 length is 16 residues. In germline, CDR1 is LNHNV, CDR2 YYDKDF (reference sequence). Germline trimming cut 0 bases from V and 9 bases from J; bases unmatched to any gene: 3. DNA for the CDR3: TGTGCCACCAGCAGAGATGGACTAGCGGGGGGGCTTGAGCAGTTCTTC. Amino acids: CATSRDGLAGGLEQFF.

The rearrangement links TRBV6-5 to TRBJ1-1, with a possible D match to TRBD1 (6 bases). Germline V gives CDR1 MNHEY, CDR2 SVGAGI. Trimming left V 6 bases short and J 1 base short, with 9 bases between. The CDR3 totals 13 residues. The DNA of the CDR3 is TGTGCCAGCAGGAAGACAGGGAACACTGAAGCTTTCTTT. It yields the protein CASRKTGNTEAFF.

A note on this clone: Different DNA sequences within this sample yield the same CDR3. V is TRBV3-1 (or the pseudogene TRBV3-2) and J is TRBJ1-5, with TRBD1 as a possible D gene (5 bases). V gave up 6 bases and J gave up 4 bases, with 10 bases separating them. The CDR3 spans 13 residues. Germline assignment: CDR1 LGHDT and CDR2 YNNKEL (reference sequence). CDR3 nucleotides: TGTGCCAGCAGTCAGGGCGAAAATCAGCCCCAGCATTTT. This gives the protein CASSQGENQPQHF.

V gene TRBV3-1 (or the pseudogene TRBV3-2) combines with J gene TRBJ1-4; TRBD1 matches at 9 bases. V lost 4 bases, J lost 4 bases, and 10 bases stayed unmatched. Germline CDR1 reads LGHDT; CDR2 reads YNNKEL (reference sequence). The CDR3 has 17 residues. The CDR3 spells CASSLYIGTGNNEKLFF. CDR3 DNA: TGTGCCAGCAGCCTTTATATAGGGACAGGGAATAATGAAAAACTGTTTTTT.

This clone was counted only a few times. The gene calls are TRBV15 and TRBJ2-7; D is ambiguous. In germline, CDR1 is LNHNV, CDR2 YYDKDF (reference sequence). Trimming removed 0 bases from V and 4 bases from J, with 4 bases in between. The CDR3 is 12 residues long. CDR3 residues: CATSRDRYEQYF. DNA of the CDR3: TGTGCCACCAGCAGAGACAGATACGAGCAGTACTTC.

The V gene is TRBV27, the J gene TRBJ2-3; D might be TRBD2 (5 bases). Germline CDR1 MNHEY, CDR2 SMNVEV (reference sequence). The CDR3 extends over 16 amino acids. Trimming pared 3 bases from V and 5 bases from J, leaving 18 bases between. In DNA, the CDR3 is TGTGCCAGCAGTTTCGGGATAGGCAACACCATAGATACGCAGTATTTT. This gives the protein CASSFGIGNTIDTQYF.

The rearrangement joins TRBV6-5 to TRBJ2-7; maybe TRBD2 (6 bases). The V gene lost 8 bases and the J gene lost 1 base, with 12 bases spanning the gap. The CDR3 has 13 residues. The V gene's germline CDR1 is MNHEY and CDR2 SVGAGI. The CDR3 region is CASFLRGSYEQYF. Written as DNA, the CDR3 is TGTGCCAGCTTTTTGCGGGGTTCCTACGAGCAGTACTTC.

This clone was counted only a few times. The chain is built from TRBV4-1 and TRBJ1-3, with unresolved D. There are 13 residues in the CDR3. Per germline, CDR1 MGHRA and CDR2 YSYEKL. The V and J ends lost 3 bases and 3 bases respectively, with 6 bases between them. Written as DNA, the CDR3 is TGCGCCAGCAGCCAGGCAATTGGAAACACCATATATTTT. Translation: CASSQAIGNTIYF.

The V gene is TRBV28, the J gene TRBJ1-2; no firm D call. The CDR3 contains 17 residues. V lost 1 base and J lost 2, with 17 bases in between. Looked up from germline, CDR1 is MDHEN and CDR2 is SYDVKM. CDR3 amino acids: CASSLYWGMGDNYGYTF. CDR3 in DNA: TGTGCCAGCAGTTTATACTGGGGAATGGGAGACAACTATGGCTACACCTTC.

V gene TRBV5-6 combines with J gene TRBJ1-6; D perhaps matches TRBD1 (6 bases). The V gene lost 5 bases and the J gene lost 5 bases, with 17 bases spanning the gap. Germline V gene data show CDR1 as SGHDT and CDR2 as YYEEEE. This CDR3 contains 16 residues. The CDR3 region is CASRLNIGQNNSPLHF. The DNA for the CDR3 is TGTGCCAGCAGATTGAATATCGGACAGAATAATTCACCCCTCCACTTT.

The rearrangement joins TRBV15 to TRBJ2-3; D is uncertain. The CDR3 has 15 amino acids. Germline loops: CDR1 LNHNV, CDR2 YYDKDF (reference sequence). V was cut by 6 bases and J by 2 bases, with 15 bases left in between. The CDR3, as DNA: TGTGCCACCAGAGACCCCCGGGTCGACACAGATACGCAGTATTTT. Its protein is CATRDPRVDTDTQYF. The full variable domain, rest sourced from reference TRBV15 and TRBJ2-3, is DAMVIQNPRYQVTQFGKPVTLSCSQTLNHNVMYWYQQKSSQAPKLLFHYYDKDFNNEADTPDNFQSRRPNTSFCFLDIRSPGLGDTAMYLCATRDPRVDTDTQYFGPGTRLTVL.

J is TRBJ1-1 and V is TRBV5-4; D ambiguous. Trimming left V 4 bases short and J 1 base short, with 11 bases between. In germline, CDR1 is SGHNT, CDR2 YYREEE (reference sequence). This CDR3 is built from 14 residues. The CDR3 protein is CASSGERANTEAFF. In nucleotides, the CDR3 is TGTGCCAGCAGCGGAGAGAGGGCGAACACTGAAGCTTTCTTT.

J is TRBJ2-2 and V is TRBV7-7, with 9 bases that match TRBD1. This CDR3 region has 15 residues. The germline V gene has CDR1 SSHAT and CDR2 FNYEAQ (reference sequence). V gave up 5 bases and J gave up 5 bases; unmatched junction bases: 6. The CDR3 DNA follows: TGTGCCAGCAGCAGTGACAGGGGGTTTACCGGGGAGCTGTTTTTT. Translated, it gives CASSSDRGFTGELFF.

The rearrangement joins TRBV3-1 (or the pseudogene TRBV3-2) to TRBJ2-3, with 8 positions matching TRBD2. V lost 6 bases, J lost 5 bases, and 7 bases stayed unmatched. Germline loops: CDR1 LGHDT, CDR2 YNNKEL (reference sequence). The CDR3 sequence is 14 residues long. The CDR3 here is CASRPGTRGDTQYF. The CDR3 coding sequence is TGTGCCAGCAGACCCGGGACTAGGGGAGATACGCAGTATTTT.

The chain joins TRBV5-5 to TRBJ1-5, with a tentative D call TRBD1 (6 bases). Germline V gene data show CDR1 as SGHKS and CDR2 as YYEKEE (reference sequence). The CDR3 is made up of 14 amino acids. Trimming cost V 0 bases and J 5 bases, with 9 bases left between them. The CDR3 loop reads CASSLGDTYQPQHF. DNA of the CDR3: TGTGCCAGCAGCTTGGGGGACACCTATCAGCCCCAGCATTTT.

This chain links TRBV6-5 with TRBJ2-3; 10 bases agree with TRBD1. After removal of 11 bases from V and 5 bases from J, the junction contained 13 bases not matched to a gene. Germline CDR1 and CDR2: MNHEY and SVGAGI. The length of the CDR3 is 15 residues. For the CDR3, the DNA is TGTGCCTGCGTGAGACGGACAGGGGGGATAGATACGCAGTATTTT. As protein: CACVRRTGGIDTQYF.

This clone was recorded once. The chain joins TRBV27 to TRBJ2-3; D is perhaps TRBD2 (6 bases). This CDR3 has 15 residues. V was clipped by 3 bases and J by 5 bases, with 15 bases between them. Germline V gene lookup returns CDR1 MNHEY and CDR2 SMNVEV (reference sequence). CDR3 in amino acids: CASSLMASAKDTQYF. CDR3 in DNA: TGTGCCAGCAGTTTGATGGCTAGCGCCAAAGATACGCAGTATTTT.

The chain carries TRBV5-6 and TRBJ1-4; D is uncertain. The CDR3 is 16 amino acids. Trimming took off 0 bases at V and 6 bases at J, with 15 bases between the two ends. CDR1 SGHDT and CDR2 YYEEEE come from the germline V gene. CDR3 amino acids: CASSLAGGGNHEKLFF. In nucleotides, the CDR3 is TGTGCCAGCAGCTTGGCTGGAGGAGGGAACCATGAAAAACTGTTTTTT.

As DNA, the CDR3 is TGTGCCAGTACAGGGGATAATGAAAAACTGTTTTTT. Translation: CASTGDNEKLFF. This chain connects TRBV19 to TRBJ1-4; weak D call: TRBD1 (6 bases). Deletions cut 7 bases from V and 4 bases from J, with 7 bases between. The germline gives CDR1 LNHDA, CDR2 SQIVND (reference sequence). The CDR3 length is 12 residues. The whole variable domain, remainder taken from reference TRBV19 and TRBJ1-4, is DGGITQSPKYLFRKEGQNVTLSCEQNLNHDAMYWYRQDPGQGLRLIYYSQIVNDFQKGDIAEGYSVSREKKESFPLTVTSAQKNPTAFYLCASTGDNEKLFFGSGTQLSVL.

The chain couples TRBV6-5 to TRBJ2-7; 7 nucleotides agree with TRBD2. Looked up from germline, CDR1 is MNHEY and CDR2 is SVGAGI. Trimming cost V 8 bases and J 1 base; bases outside gene matches: 8. The CDR3 is made up of 14 amino acids. CDR3 loop: CASRGVGPSYEQYF. Here the CDR3 DNA reads TGTGCCAGCCGGGGGGTAGGACCGTCCTACGAGCAGTACTTC.